This TCR beta chain was identified during a study of blood T cell repertoires in COVID-19 (TCRdb year 2020). Regarding the complete study: Samples from collaborators originated in the United States, Italy and Spain and spanned both the acute and convalescent phases of COVID-19. The material from the prospective study consisted of cDNA or gDNA derived from T cells, B-cell-depleted T cells, or PBMCs. Deeply sampled blood TCRbeta repertoires from subjects exposed to, actively infected with, or recovered from COVID-19 were included in the dataset. A freely available public database, intended as a resource for researchers studying the immune response to SARS-CoV-2, is where the repertoires were released. The samples were drawn from two sources: the first 160 participants of the ongoing ImmuneRACE study, and 1,200 or so subjects contributed by 6 global collaborators. Nearly every sample came with metadata listing a de-identified subject ID, COVID-19 status, age in years and sex. Where available, HLA class I and class II types were obtained from metadata supplied by the sample provider rather than from assay-based typing. On the study overall, not on this receptor specifically: The quantity of clinical and demographic metadata differed by source and by participant and was supplied without curation.

With respect to this clone: There is no known antigen for this receptor. The input lacks base qualities; no much larger clone sits a single base away.

Whole blood was collected in K2EDTA tubes by collaborating institutions according to the institutions' own protocols. For TCRbeta analysis, collaborators shipped samples as frozen whole blood, isolated PBMCs, or DNA extracted from either of those sample types. The immunoSEQ Assay, a bias-controlled multiplex PCR, was used to amplify TCRbeta CDR3 regions from genomic DNA. The study's own analysis went as follows. The number of nucleated cells in each sample was estimated from the amplification of reference gene primers within the assay. To quantify the absolute abundance of each unique TCRbeta CDR3 rearrangement, sequence reads were collapsed and filtered. For each sample, productive Simpson clonality was calculated by taking the square root of Simpson's diversity index across productive rearrangements. The table was pulled from immuneACCESS by TCRdb, which kept in-frame rearrangements only. Such tables lose some clones; where checked, under half of the loss comes from unresolved V genes, and the rest has no known cause. V and J calls and clone size are given by that table; D and trimming were obtained from the DNA. This sample has tens of thousands of clones in its table, and approximately 85% of those were observed once. Roughly 13% of the sample is in the top ten clones.

CDR1 and CDR2, per the germline V gene, are SGHNT and YENEEA. V trim: 5 bases; J trim: 0 bases; unmatched bases: 4. Taken from cysteine to phenylalanine, the CDR3 has 15 residues. Only the CDR3 DNA is retained, 45 bases long and in frame from the first base. The chain is assembled from TRBV11-3 and TRBJ2-1, with TRBD1 matching 7 junction bases. The source is a human donor with acute or convalescent COVID-19. The donor label of this sample is uncertain. Input material: peripheral blood. In nucleotides, the sequence is TGTGCCAGCAGCCCGGGACAGAGCTCCTACAATGAGCAGTTCTTC. Its protein reads: CASSPGQSSYNEQFF.